Each of the 14 T cell receptor beta chains below was sequenced from the same sample in a study of blood T cell repertoires in COVID-19. Method: immunoSEQ multiplex PCR; TCRdb's copy keeps in-frame clones and lacks some. This sample has tens of thousands of clones, with around 90% found just once. Input material: peripheral blood. These TCRs come from a human donor with active COVID-19. The donor label of this sample is uncertain.

This clone was counted once. The chain joins TRBV6-5 to TRBJ1-3, with D uncertain. Deletions cut 6 bases from V and 4 bases from J, with 13 bases between. The length of the CDR3 is 14 residues. Germline CDR1 MNHEY, CDR2 SVGAGI. The CDR3 DNA follows: TGTGCCAGCAGCCCCCGACAAGTGGGAAACACCATATATTTT. Protein sequence: CASSPRQVGNTIYF.

This sequence joins TRBV15 and TRBJ2-2; 10 bases line up with TRBD2. CDR1 is LNHNV, CDR2 YYDKDF, per germline (reference sequence). Germline trimming cut 2 bases from V and 6 bases from J; bases unmatched to any gene: 9. CDR3 length: 17 residues. The CDR3: CATSRPSSGRVAGELFF. Written as DNA, the CDR3 is TGTGCCACCAGCAGACCGTCTAGCGGGAGAGTGGCCGGGGAGCTGTTTTTT.

V usage is TRBV27 and J usage is TRBJ2-7; perhaps TRBD2 as D (6 bases). CDR3 length: 14 residues. V lost 7 bases to trimming and J lost 8 bases, with 21 bases between them. Germline V CDR1 and CDR2: MNHEY, SMNVEV (reference sequence). CDR3 DNA sequence: TGTGCCAGCACTCCCGGGACTGACTTTACGAAGCAGTACTTC. Residues: CASTPGTDFTKQYF.

This chain joins TRBV6-5 and TRBJ1-1; TRBD1 aligns across 8 bases. Per germline, CDR1 MNHEY and CDR2 SVGAGI. There are 15 residues in the CDR3. V was clipped by 0 bases and J by 5 bases; unmatched bases: 5. This CDR3 is CASSYSIQGGTEAFF. The CDR3 bases are TGTGCCAGCAGTTACTCGATACAGGGGGGGACTGAAGCTTTCTTT.

The chain combines TRBV3-1 (or the pseudogene TRBV3-2) with TRBJ2-7; tentative D call: TRBD1 (6 bases). V was cut by 4 bases and J by 3 bases, with 13 bases left in between. In germline, CDR1 is LGHDT, CDR2 YNNKEL (reference sequence). The CDR3 has 14 residues. The CDR3 loop is CASSLELGGYEQYF. The DNA of the CDR3 is TGTGCCAGCAGCCTCGAGCTAGGGGGCTACGAGCAGTACTTC.

The chain has TRBV7-3 and TRBJ2-1; a weak D match, TRBD2 (6 bases). Germline V gene lookup returns CDR1 SGHTA and CDR2 FQGTGA. Trimming left V 5 bases short and J 8 bases short, with 25 bases between. The CDR3 runs 17 residues. This CDR3 reads CASSQPVGLTEEDEQFF. CDR3 nucleotide sequence: TGTGCCAGCAGCCAACCGGTCGGACTAACGGAGGAGGATGAGCAGTTCTTC.

The rearrangement links TRBV7-9 to TRBJ1-1, with a tentative D call TRBD1 (5 bases). Germline loops: CDR1 SEHNR, CDR2 FQNEAQ (reference sequence). The CDR3 consists of 15 residues. V was cut by 5 bases and J by 3 bases, with 16 bases left in between. This CDR3 reads CASSRPMRGHTEAFF. CDR3 nucleotide sequence: TGTGCCAGCAGCCGCCCGATGCGGGGACACACTGAAGCTTTCTTT.

The chain is built from TRBV27 and TRBJ2-5; no clear D. V lost 5 bases and J 10 bases, leaving 11 bases between the germline ends. Per the germline V gene, CDR1 is MNHEY and CDR2 is SMNVEV (reference sequence). The CDR3 sequence is 11 residues long. The CDR3 DNA reads as TGTGCCAGCAGTAATGGCCAAAGCCAGTACTTC. Its translation: CASSNGQSQYF.

The chain joins TRBV30 to TRBJ1-1; D gene ambiguous. This CDR3 region has 11 residues. From germline, CDR1 is GTSNPN and CDR2 SVGIG (reference sequence). Trimming stripped 2 bases from V and 7 bases from J, with 8 bases between. In DNA, the CDR3 is TGTGCCTGGAGTAAACTCTTTGAAGCTTTCTTT. It specifies CAWSKLFEAFF. The full variable domain, rest sourced from reference TRBV30 and TRBJ1-1, is SQTIHQWPATLVQPVGSPLSLECTVEGTSNPNLYWYRQAAGRGLQLLFYSVGIGQISSEVPQNLSASRPQDRQFILSSKKLLLSDSGFYLCAWSKLFEAFFGQGTRLTVV.

This clone was counted only a few times. The chain has TRBV7-9 and TRBJ2-7, with 7 bases matching TRBD2. J was trimmed by 5 bases and V by 7 bases; bases with no gene match: 11. The CDR3 totals 14 residues. Germline loops: CDR1 SEHNR, CDR2 FQNEAQ (reference sequence). CDR3 amino acids: CASTTGGGPNEQYF. CDR3 in DNA: TGTGCCAGCACCACCGGCGGGGGTCCCAACGAGCAGTACTTC.

This chain connects TRBV7-9 to TRBJ2-5, with D maybe TRBD2 (5 bases). The CDR3 totals 17 residues. The germline V gene encodes CDR1 SEHNR and CDR2 FQNEAQ (reference sequence). V was pared by 5 bases and J by 3 bases, with 22 bases between. CDR3 residues: CASSAWMGSVNKETQYF. The CDR3 DNA is TGTGCCAGCAGCGCATGGATGGGTAGCGTAAACAAAGAGACCCAGTACTTC.

The rearrangement joins TRBV9 to TRBJ1-3; D is unresolved. The V and J ends lost 7 bases and 1 base respectively, with 3 bases between them. The CDR3 loop spans 11 amino acids. Germline-derived CDR1 and CDR2 are SGDLS and YYNGEE. CDR3 sequence (DNA): TGTGCCAGCCAGTCTGGAAACACCATATATTTT. Amino acids: CASQSGNTIYF.

The chain recombines TRBV20-1 with TRBJ2-5, with 9 positions matching TRBD2. This CDR3 is built from 14 residues. Germline V gene data show CDR1 as DFQATT and CDR2 as SNEGSKA (reference sequence). V gave up 3 bases and J gave up 5 bases; unmatched junction bases: 7. The DNA for the CDR3 is TGCAGTGCTAGTAGGGCGGGAGGGCCGGAGACCCAGTACTTC. Its protein product is CSASRAGGPETQYF.

The chain is built from TRBV4-1 and TRBJ2-1; TRBD1 aligns across 9 bases. CDR1 and CDR2 from the germline V gene are MGHRA and YSYEKL. After removal of 0 bases from V and 9 bases from J, the junction contained 9 bases not matched to a gene. This CDR3 spans 16 amino acids. CDR3 in amino acids: CASSQEVNRGQSEQFF. CDR3 DNA: TGCGCCAGCAGCCAAGAGGTAAACAGGGGGCAGAGTGAGCAGTTCTTC.